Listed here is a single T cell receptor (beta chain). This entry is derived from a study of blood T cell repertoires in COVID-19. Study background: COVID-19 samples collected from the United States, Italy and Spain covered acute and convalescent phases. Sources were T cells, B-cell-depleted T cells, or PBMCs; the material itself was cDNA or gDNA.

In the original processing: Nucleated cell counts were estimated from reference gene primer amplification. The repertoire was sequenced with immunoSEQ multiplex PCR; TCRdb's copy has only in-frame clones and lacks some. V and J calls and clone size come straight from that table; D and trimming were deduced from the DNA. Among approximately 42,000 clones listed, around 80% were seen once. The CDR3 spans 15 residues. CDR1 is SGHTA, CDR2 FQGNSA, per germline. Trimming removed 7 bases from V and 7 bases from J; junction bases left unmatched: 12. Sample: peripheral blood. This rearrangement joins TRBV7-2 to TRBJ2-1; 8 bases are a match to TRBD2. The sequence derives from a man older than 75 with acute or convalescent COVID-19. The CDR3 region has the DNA TGTGCCAGCACCTACCGGACGGGAGGGGAGAATGAGCAGTTCTTC. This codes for CASTYRTGGENEQFF.